The rows below give T cell receptor beta chains drawn from one sample of a study of T cell repertoires in cytomegalovirus infection. These receptors lack a known antigen. TCRdb re-called the reads through MiXCR, storing one row per CDR3 protein. The table shows about 110,000 distinct CDR3 sequences, with about 9.5% occurring only once. The sequencing input was PBMCs, sequenced either directly or after in vitro stimulation (not recorded which). The receptors derive from a human donor in good health (CMV status not recorded). Some clones in this sample may be carry-over from other donors' samples. CDR3s include the opening cysteine and the closing phenylalanine or tryptophan. A D gene is named only where the DNA matches it firmly. Clone size is not always given. Where it is, it says once, few, many or a class for expanded clones.

clone_size	v_call	d_call	j_call	cdr3_nt	cdr3_aa
NA	TRBV15	TRBD2	TRBJ2-2	TGTGCCACCAGCCCAAGGACTAGCCGCCTAACCGGGGAGCTGTTTTTT	CATSPRTSRLTGELFF
few	TRBV20-1	NA	TRBJ1-1	TGCAGTGCTACCCTTGGGGGGGGCGCAGCTGAAGCTTTCTTT	CSATLGGGAAEAFF
NA	TRBV6-4	TRBD1	TRBJ1-1	TGTGCCAGCAGGGGGGACAGGGGGCCAGTGAACACTGAAGCTTTCTTT	CASRGDRGPVNTEAFF
many	TRBV7-9	NA	TRBJ1-1	TGTGCCAGCAGCCTAAATAGTGGGACTGAAGCTTTCTTT	CASSLNSGTEAFF
many	TRBV7-2	NA	TRBJ2-1	TGTGCCAGCAAGCGACTAGATTACAATGAGCAGTTCTTC	CASKRLDYNEQFF
many	TRBV7-2	NA	TRBJ1-1	TGTGCCAGCAGCTTCGAACAGGCGAACACTGAAGCTTTCTTT	CASSFEQANTEAFF
many	TRBV6-5	TRBD1	TRBJ1-5	TGTGCCAGCAGAATCAGGGGGTTTAGCAATCAGCCCCAGCATTTT	CASRIRGFSNQPQHF
NA	TRBV6-5	NA	TRBJ2-7	TGTGCCAGCAGTTACACAGGATCCTACGAGCAGTACTTC	CASSYTGSYEQYF
many	TRBV7-4	NA	TRBJ1-4	TGTGCCAGCAGCTTACCGCGCGCAACTAATGAAAAACTGTTTTTT	CASSLPRATNEKLFF
many	TRBV4-3	TRBD1	TRBJ1-1	TGCGCCAGCAGTCACGCGACGGGAAAGGGACAGGGAATGACGGAGGCTGAAGCTTTCTTT	CASSHATGKGQGMTEAEAFF
NA	TRBV15	NA	TRBJ2-1	TGTGCCACCAGCAGAGATACCCCGGAGCAGTTCTTC	CATSRDTPEQFF
NA	TRBV7-9	NA	TRBJ1-4	TGTGCCAGCAGCTTGGGGCAGCTTAATGAAAAACTGTTTTTT	CASSLGQLNEKLFF
NA	TRBV24-1	NA	TRBJ2-1	TGTGCCACCAGTGATCACGGCCAAAGCTCCTACAATGAGCAGTTCTTC	CATSDHGQSSYNEQFF
NA	TRBV18	NA	TRBJ1-2	TGTGCCAGCTCACCACGGGGCGAGGTACACACCTTC	CASSPRGEVHTF
NA	TRBV7-3	NA	TRBJ2-1	TGTGCCAGCAGATTAGAACTTGGCAATGAGCAGTTCTTC	CASRLELGNEQFF
few	TRBV5-5	NA	TRBJ2-7	TGTGCCAGCAGCCCAGGAAGTGGCTACGAGCAGTACTTC	CASSPGSGYEQYF
once	TRBV6-2/TRBV6-3	TRBD2	TRBJ2-7	TGTGCCAGCAGTTACTCGACTAGCGTTATCTACGAGCAGTACTTC	CASSYSTSVIYEQYF
few	TRBV5-1	NA	TRBJ2-2	TGCGCCAGCAGCCCAGGAGACACCGGGGAGCTGTTTTTT	CASSPGDTGELFF
NA	TRBV6-2/TRBV6-3	NA	TRBJ1-1	TGTGCCAGCAGTTACTCGACGGGACCCGAGGGTGAAGCTTTCTTT	CASSYSTGPEGEAFF
NA	TRBV7-9	NA	TRBJ1-1	TGTGCCAGCAGGTCTAACAGGGTTACTGAAGCTTTCTTT	CASRSNRVTEAFF
few	TRBV5-6	NA	TRBJ2-2	TGTGCCAGCAGCTTCGGGACTGGGAACACCGGGGAGCTGTTTTTT	CASSFGTGNTGELFF
few	TRBV20-1	NA	TRBJ2-5	TGCAGTGCCCAGGGGGGGACGTTCCAAGAGACCCAGTACTTC	CSAQGGTFQETQYF
NA	TRBV2	TRBD2	TRBJ2-1	TGTGCCAGCCAGGGAGCGGGAGGTTCCTACAATGAGCAGTTCTTC	CASQGAGGSYNEQFF
many	TRBV4-3	NA	TRBJ1-6	TGCGCCAGCAGCCAAGAACAGGGCTCCCGTAATTCACCCCTCCACTTT	CASSQEQGSRNSPLHF
many	TRBV11-2	TRBD2	TRBJ2-3	TGTGCCAGCAGCTTAGCAACTAGCGGGACGCGCACAGATACGCAGTATTTT	CASSLATSGTRTDTQYF
NA	TRBV7-7	TRBD1	TRBJ2-5	TGTGCTAGCAGCTTAGGAGGACAGGGTCAAGAGACCCAGTACTTC	CASSLGGQGQETQYF
many	TRBV7-2	NA	TRBJ2-6	TGTGCCAGCAGCGGGGGTGGGGGGGCCAACGTCCTGACTTTC	CASSGGGGANVLTF
many	TRBV19	NA	TRBJ1-5	TGTGCCAGTAGCCCGAGGCCAAGTCAGCCCCAGCATTTT	CASSPRPSQPQHF
many	TRBV7-8	TRBD2	TRBJ2-7	TGTGCCAGCAGCCCCCGACTAGCCTCGGTGGACGAGCAGTACTTC	CASSPRLASVDEQYF
NA	TRBV10-3	NA	TRBJ1-1	TGTGCCATCAGTGAGTCAGGGACGAACACTGAAGCTTTCTTT	CAISESGTNTEAFF
many	TRBV18	NA	TRBJ1-5	TGTGCCAGCTCACCATCGGGGGTTCAGCCCCAGCATTTT	CASSPSGVQPQHF
many	TRBV12-3/TRBV12-4	TRBD1	TRBJ1-5	TGTGCCAGCAGTAATACAGGGGGCTTCAATCAGCCCCAGCATTTT	CASSNTGGFNQPQHF
few	TRBV4-2	NA	TRBJ1-5	TGTGCCAGCAGCCAAGATCCTTGGCAGGGCGTTAATCAGCCCCAGCATTTT	CASSQDPWQGVNQPQHF
few	TRBV12-3/TRBV12-4	TRBD1	TRBJ2-5	TGTGCCAGCAGCCGAGGGACAGGGCCTCAAGAGACCCAGTACTTC	CASSRGTGPQETQYF
many	TRBV5-4	NA	TRBJ1-1	TGTGCCAGCAGCTCCAGGGATGCGCGGGCTGAAGCTTTCTTT	CASSSRDARAEAFF
many	TRBV28	NA	TRBJ1-5	TGTGCCAGCACCAAATGGGCGGGGCCCCGTGTTCCCCAGCATTTT	CASTKWAGPRVPQHF
NA	TRBV11-3	NA	TRBJ2-3	TGTGCCAGCAGCTTCGAATTTCTGAGCGCAAAAATCCCCGTGGATACGCAGTATTTT	CASSFEFLSAKIPVDTQYF
few	TRBV7-2	TRBD2	TRBJ2-3	TGTGCCAGCTGGGCTAGCGGTTATAGCACAGATACGCAGTATTTT	CASWASGYSTDTQYF
few	TRBV6-6	TRBD2	TRBJ2-3	TGTGCCAGCACGTGGACTAGCGGGGCTACAGATACGCAGTATTTT	CASTWTSGATDTQYF
many	TRBV28	TRBD2	TRBJ2-4	TGTGCCAGCAGTTGGGCCCGCACTAGCGGCGTAGCCAAAAACATTCAGTACTTC	CASSWARTSGVAKNIQYF
many	TRBV2	NA	TRBJ2-7	TGTGCCAGCGCCAGGGAGAACTACGAGCAGTACTTC	CASARENYEQYF
many	TRBV7-2	NA	TRBJ2-2	TGTGCCAGCAGCTGGGGGACCGGGGAGCTGTTTTTT	CASSWGTGELFF
many	TRBV20-1	NA	TRBJ2-5	TGCAGTGCTAGGGGCCCGGGCGGTCGCAACCAAGAGACCCAGTACTTC	CSARGPGGRNQETQYF
many	TRBV6-1	TRBD1	TRBJ2-7	TGTGCCAGCAGAAAACTTCGGACAGGGAGCTCCTACGAGCAGTACTTC	CASRKLRTGSSYEQYF
NA	TRBV18	NA	TRBJ2-3	TGTGCCAGCTCACCGACACTCAGCACAGATACGCAGTATTTT	CASSPTLSTDTQYF
NA	TRBV6-2/TRBV6-3	TRBD1	TRBJ2-7	TGTGCCAGCAAAGGGACAGCCTACTACGAGCAGTACTTC	CASKGTAYYEQYF
NA	TRBV7-6	NA	TRBJ1-3	TGTGCCAGCAGCCAGGACGGAGTCTCTGGAAACACCATATATTTT	CASSQDGVSGNTIYF
many	TRBV6-2/TRBV6-3	NA	TRBJ2-5	TGTGCCAGCAGTTTGCCGCGGGACGGGGAGACCCAGTACTTC	CASSLPRDGETQYF
NA	TRBV12-3/TRBV12-4	NA	TRBJ1-1	TGTGCCAGCAGGGGGAGGGGCGGCGACACTGAAGCTTTCTTT	CASRGRGGDTEAFF
few	TRBV2	NA	TRBJ2-1	TGTGCCAGCGTCAAGGAGGGGGGTGGGGGCAATGAGCAGTTCTTC	CASVKEGGGGNEQFF
NA	TRBV6-6	NA	TRBJ1-1	TGTGCCAGCAGACCCGGTCAGGGGCCGAACACTGAAGCTTTCTTT	CASRPGQGPNTEAFF
NA	TRBV12-3/TRBV12-4	NA	TRBJ1-2	TGTGCCAGCAGAAACAGGTTGGATAACTATGGCTACACCTTC	CASRNRLDNYGYTF